The next 8 T cell receptor beta chains were all read from a single sample in a study of blood T cell repertoires in COVID-19 (dated by TCRdb to 2020 to 2021). The library was built by means of the immunoSEQ multiplex PCR assay. The immuneACCESS repertoire file appears here via TCRdb, limited to in-frame rearrangements. These files lack a portion of the clones; in checked studies, under half of the deficit traces to unresolved V genes, and the cause of the others is not known. This sample is represented by 130,000 or so clones; approximately 79% of them were singletons. The leading ten clones occupy roughly 2.2% of the sample. Material for sequencing was PBMCs or T cells enriched from blood (not recorded which). Every receptor here comes from a man aged 35 to 55 with acute COVID-19.

This clone was seen a few times. The chain is built from TRBV24-1 and TRBJ2-1, with 10 nucleotides matching TRBD1. The junction had 7 bases not matched to a gene; V was cut back by 7 bases and J by 5 bases. Germline-derived CDR1 and CDR2 are KGHDR and SFDVKD. CDR3 length equals 15 residues. CDR3 in amino acids: CATRRGGQGDNEQFF. CDR3 nucleotide sequence: TGTGCCACCAGGAGGGGTGGACAGGGGGACAATGAGCAGTTCTTC.

The chain joins TRBV30 to TRBJ1-5; D is perhaps TRBD1 (5 bases). Germline CDR1 GTSNPN, CDR2 SVGIG (reference sequence). The germline V and J ends were trimmed by 0 bases and 7 bases, with 10 bases remaining between them. This CDR3 is 13 amino acids long. CDR3 bases: TGTGCCTGGAGTGTGGAGGGACCCCAGCCCCAGCATTTT. It yields the protein CAWSVEGPQPQHF.

The rearrangement joins TRBV7-2 to TRBJ1-5; D might be TRBD1 (5 bases). The germline gives CDR1 SGHTA, CDR2 FQGNSA. The CDR3 is 15 residues long. The V end was cut by 0 bases, the J end by 7 bases, with 13 bases between. CDR3 nucleotide sequence: TGTGCCAGCAGCTTAGCGACACCTAAGGGGCAGCCCCAGCATTTT. Translated, it gives CASSLATPKGQPQHF.

This chain uses TRBV28 with TRBJ1-1, with TRBD1 matching 7 bases. Germline V gives CDR1 MDHEN, CDR2 SYDVKM. V shed 6 bases, J shed 4 bases, and the junction held 8 bases outside the gene matches. The CDR3 covers 14 residues. CDR3 nucleotides: TGTGCCAGCAGGGAACAGGGGAAAGGCACTGAAGCTTTCTTT. It encodes CASREQGKGTEAFF. The full variable domain, completed using reference TRBV28 and TRBJ1-1, is DVKVTQSSRYLVKRTGEKVFLECVQDMDHENMFWYRQDPGLGLRLIYFSYDVKMKEKGDIPEGYSVSREKKERFSLILESASTNQTSMYLCASREQGKGTEAFFGQGTRLTVV.

The chain couples TRBV29-1 to TRBJ1-5; 8 bases are shared with TRBD1. J gave up 7 bases and V 1 base, and 3 bases lay outside the gene matches. This CDR3 region has 13 residues. The germline V gene has CDR1 SQVTM and CDR2 ANQGSEA. The chain's CDR3 is CSVEGTGGQPQHF. The CDR3 nucleotides read TGCAGCGTTGAAGGTACAGGGGGACAGCCCCAGCATTTT. The full variable domain, in which reference TRBV29-1 and TRBJ1-5 provide the parts outside the CDR3, is SAVISQKPSRDICQRGTSLTIQCQVDSQVTMMFWYRQQPGQSLTLIATANQGSEATYESGFVIDKFPISRPNLTFSTLTVSNMSPEDSSIYLCSVEGTGGQPQHFGDGTRLSIL.

V gene TRBV19 combines with J gene TRBJ1-5, with 9 nucleotides matching TRBD1. With 7 bases clipped from V and 6 bases from J, the junction kept 7 bases outside the gene matches. Germline values: CDR1 LNHDA, CDR2 SQIVND (reference sequence). The CDR3 has 14 amino acids. The chain's CDR3 is CASKPGQGTQPQHF. In DNA form, the CDR3 reads TGTGCCAGTAAACCGGGACAGGGCACTCAGCCCCAGCATTTT.

The V call is TRBV11-2, the J call TRBJ2-3, with 9 bases aligning to TRBD2. J lost 2 bases, V lost 5 bases, and 8 bases had no gene match. CDR1 is SGHAT and CDR2 is FQNNGV in the germline V gene. The CDR3 is made up of 16 amino acids. CDR3 sequence: CASSPGTSGPTDTQYF. CDR3 coding DNA: TGTGCCAGCAGCCCGGGTACTAGCGGGCCCACAGATACGCAGTATTTT.

The rearrangement uses TRBV6-5 and TRBJ2-7; 7 bases agree with TRBD2. Unmatched junction bases numbered 13, after V lost 4 bases and J lost 7 bases. The germline gives CDR1 MNHEY, CDR2 SVGAGI. The CDR3 has 15 amino acids. CDR3 coding DNA: TGTGCCAGCAGTTTTCGAAAAGCGGGACCCTCGGAGCAGTACTTC. It codes for CASSFRKAGPSEQYF.